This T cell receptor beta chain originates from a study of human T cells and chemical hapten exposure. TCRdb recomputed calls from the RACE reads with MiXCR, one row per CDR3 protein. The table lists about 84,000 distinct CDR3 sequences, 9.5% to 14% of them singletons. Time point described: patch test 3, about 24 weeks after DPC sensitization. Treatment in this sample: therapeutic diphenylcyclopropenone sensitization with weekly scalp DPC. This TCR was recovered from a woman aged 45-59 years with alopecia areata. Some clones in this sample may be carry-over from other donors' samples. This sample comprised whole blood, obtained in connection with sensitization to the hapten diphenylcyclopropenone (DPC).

CDR3 loop: CASSPRTWVEQYF. The CDR3, as DNA: TGTGCCAGCAGCCCGCGGACGTGGGTCGAGCAGTACTTC. This chain uses TRBV21-1 with TRBJ2-7. TRBV21-1 represents a pseudogene. This CDR3 has 13 residues.